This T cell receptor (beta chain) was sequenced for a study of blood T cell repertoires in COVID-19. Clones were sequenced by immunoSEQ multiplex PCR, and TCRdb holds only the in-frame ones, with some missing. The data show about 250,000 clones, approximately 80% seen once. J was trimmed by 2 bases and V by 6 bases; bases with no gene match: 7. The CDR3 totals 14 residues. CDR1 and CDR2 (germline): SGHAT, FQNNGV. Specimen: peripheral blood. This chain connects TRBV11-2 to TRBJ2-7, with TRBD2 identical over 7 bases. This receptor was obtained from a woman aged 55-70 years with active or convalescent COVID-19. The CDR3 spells CASRASGLTYEQYF. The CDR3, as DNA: TGTGCCAGCAGAGCGTCGGGACTAACCTACGAGCAGTACTTC.